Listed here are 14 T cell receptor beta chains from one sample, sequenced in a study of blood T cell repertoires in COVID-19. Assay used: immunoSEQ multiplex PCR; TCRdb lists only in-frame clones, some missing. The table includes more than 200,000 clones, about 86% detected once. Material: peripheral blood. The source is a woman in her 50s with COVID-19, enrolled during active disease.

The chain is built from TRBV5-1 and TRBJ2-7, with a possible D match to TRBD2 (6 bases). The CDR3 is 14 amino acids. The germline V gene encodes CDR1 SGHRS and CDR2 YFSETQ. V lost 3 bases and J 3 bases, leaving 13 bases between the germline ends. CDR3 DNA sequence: TGCGCCAGCAGCTGGGGGACTGCCTTCTACGAGCAGTACTTC. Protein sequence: CASSWGTAFYEQYF.

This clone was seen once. CDR3 sequence: CASSISGGRHGELFF. The CDR3 DNA reads TGTGCCAGCAGTATTAGCGGGGGCCGGCACGGGGAGCTGTTTTTT. J is TRBJ2-2 and V is TRBV6-6; the match to TRBD2 covers 9 bases. The germline V gene encodes CDR1 MNHNY and CDR2 SVGAGI (reference sequence). This CDR3 region has 15 residues. V gave up 5 bases and J gave up 7 bases; unmatched junction bases: 8.

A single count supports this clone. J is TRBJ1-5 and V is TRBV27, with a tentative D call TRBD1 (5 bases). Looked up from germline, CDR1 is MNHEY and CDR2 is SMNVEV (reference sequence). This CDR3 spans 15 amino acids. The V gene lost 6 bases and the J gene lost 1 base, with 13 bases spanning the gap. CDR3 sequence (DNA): TGTGCCAGCAGCCCCATGGGGGGGAGCAATCAGCCCCAGCATTTT. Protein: CASSPMGGSNQPQHF.

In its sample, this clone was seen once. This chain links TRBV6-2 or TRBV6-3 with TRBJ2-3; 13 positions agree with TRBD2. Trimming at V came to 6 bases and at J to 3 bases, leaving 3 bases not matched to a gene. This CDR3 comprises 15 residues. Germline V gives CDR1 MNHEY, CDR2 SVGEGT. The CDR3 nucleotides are TGTGCCAGCAGCCGGACTAGCGGGGGAACAGATACGCAGTATTTT. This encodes CASSRTSGGTDTQYF.

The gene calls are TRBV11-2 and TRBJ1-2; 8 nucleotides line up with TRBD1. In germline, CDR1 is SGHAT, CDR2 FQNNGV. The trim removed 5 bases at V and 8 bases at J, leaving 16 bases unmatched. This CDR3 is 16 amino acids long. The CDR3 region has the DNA TGTGCCAGCAGCCCCTCGCAATCCTCAGGGGGCGAGGGCTACACCTTC. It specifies CASSPSQSSGGEGYTF.

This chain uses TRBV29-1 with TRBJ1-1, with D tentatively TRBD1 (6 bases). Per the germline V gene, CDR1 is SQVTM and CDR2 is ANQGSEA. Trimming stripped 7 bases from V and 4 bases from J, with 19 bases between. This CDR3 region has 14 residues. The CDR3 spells CSAAGGDLGTEAFF. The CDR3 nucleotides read TGCAGCGCCGCGGGGGGCGATTTGGGCACTGAAGCTTTCTTT.

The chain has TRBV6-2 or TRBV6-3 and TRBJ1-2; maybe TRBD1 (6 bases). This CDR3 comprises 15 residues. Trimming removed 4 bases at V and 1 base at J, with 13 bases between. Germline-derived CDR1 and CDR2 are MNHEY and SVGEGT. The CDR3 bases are TGTGCCAGCAGTTCTTACAGGGCATTTAACTATGGCTACACCTTC. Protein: CASSSYRAFNYGYTF.

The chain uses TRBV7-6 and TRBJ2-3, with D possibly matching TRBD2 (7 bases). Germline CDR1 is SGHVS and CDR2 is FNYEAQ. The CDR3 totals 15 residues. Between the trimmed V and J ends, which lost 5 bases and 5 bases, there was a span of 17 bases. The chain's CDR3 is CASSPEGGGLDTQYF. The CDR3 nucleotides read TGTGCCAGCAGCCCCGAGGGGGGGGGCTTAGATACGCAGTATTTT.

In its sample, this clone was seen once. The CDR3 is CASSEYLRGRRSTEAFF. For the CDR3, the DNA is TGTGCCAGCAGTGAATATCTCAGGGGGCGCAGGAGCACTGAAGCTTTCTTT. This chain connects TRBV2 to TRBJ1-1, with 8 bases aligning to TRBD1. CDR3 length: 17 residues. The J segment lost 4 bases and the V segment lost 2 bases, leaving 12 bases of the junction unmatched. CDR1 SNHLY and CDR2 FYNNEI come from the germline V gene.

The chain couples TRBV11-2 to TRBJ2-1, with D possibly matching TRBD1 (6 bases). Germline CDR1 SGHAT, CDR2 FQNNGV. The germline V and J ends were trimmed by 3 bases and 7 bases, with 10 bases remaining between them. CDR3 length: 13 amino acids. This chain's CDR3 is CASSLGRGNEQFF. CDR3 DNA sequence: TGTGCCAGCAGCTTGGGAAGGGGGAATGAGCAGTTCTTC.

In DNA form, the CDR3 reads TGTGCCACCTCCGGGACAGGGGTTAGCAATCAGCCCCAGCATTTT. Its protein product is CATSGTGVSNQPQHF. The J gene is TRBJ1-5, the V gene TRBV10-3; 10 bases line up with TRBD1. CDR3 length: 15 amino acids. J was trimmed by 0 bases and V by 10 bases; bases with no gene match: 6. Germline V lookup: CDR1 ENHRY, CDR2 SYGVKD.

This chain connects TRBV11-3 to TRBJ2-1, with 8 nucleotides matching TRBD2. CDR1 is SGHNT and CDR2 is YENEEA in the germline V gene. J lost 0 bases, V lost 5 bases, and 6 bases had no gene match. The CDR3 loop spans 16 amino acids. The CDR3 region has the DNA TGTGCCAGCAGCGATTTAGCGGGAAGCTCCTACAATGAGCAGTTCTTC. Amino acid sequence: CASSDLAGSSYNEQFF.

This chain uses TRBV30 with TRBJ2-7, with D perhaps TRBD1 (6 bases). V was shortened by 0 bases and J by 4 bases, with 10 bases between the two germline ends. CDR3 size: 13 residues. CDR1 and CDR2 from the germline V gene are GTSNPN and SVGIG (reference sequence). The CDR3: CAWSVPRGYEQYF. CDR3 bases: TGTGCCTGGAGTGTCCCTAGGGGGTACGAGCAGTACTTC.

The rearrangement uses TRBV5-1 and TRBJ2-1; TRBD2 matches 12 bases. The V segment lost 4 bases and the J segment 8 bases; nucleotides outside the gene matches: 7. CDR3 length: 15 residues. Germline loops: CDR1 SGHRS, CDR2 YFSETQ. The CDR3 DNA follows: TGCGCCAGCAGCGTATCTAGCGGGGGGGCGGATGAGCAGTTCTTC. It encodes CASSVSSGGADEQFF.